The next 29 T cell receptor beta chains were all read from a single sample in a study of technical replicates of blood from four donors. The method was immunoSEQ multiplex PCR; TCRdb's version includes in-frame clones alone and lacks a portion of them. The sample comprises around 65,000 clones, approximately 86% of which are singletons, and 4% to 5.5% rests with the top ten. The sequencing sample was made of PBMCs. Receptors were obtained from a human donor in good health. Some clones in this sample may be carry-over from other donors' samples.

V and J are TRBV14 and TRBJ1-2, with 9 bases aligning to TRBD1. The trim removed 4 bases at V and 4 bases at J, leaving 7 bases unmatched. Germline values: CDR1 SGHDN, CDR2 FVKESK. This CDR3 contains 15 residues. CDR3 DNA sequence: TGTGCCAGCAGCCCGTCGGACAGGGGAGGCTATGGCTACACCTTC. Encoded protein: CASSPSDRGGYGYTF. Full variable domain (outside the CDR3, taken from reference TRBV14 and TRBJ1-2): EAGVTQFPSHSVIEKGQTVTLRCDPISGHDNLYWYRRVMGKEIKFLLHFVKESKQDESGMPNNRFLAERTGGTYSTLKVQPAELEDSGVYFCASSPSDRGGYGYTFGSGTRLTVV.

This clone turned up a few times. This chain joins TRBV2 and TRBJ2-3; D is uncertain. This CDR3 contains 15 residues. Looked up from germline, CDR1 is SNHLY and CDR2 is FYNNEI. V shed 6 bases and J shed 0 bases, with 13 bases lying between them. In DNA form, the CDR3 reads TGTGCCAGCAGACCAGGTTCCATGAGCACAGATACGCAGTATTTT. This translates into CASRPGSMSTDTQYF.

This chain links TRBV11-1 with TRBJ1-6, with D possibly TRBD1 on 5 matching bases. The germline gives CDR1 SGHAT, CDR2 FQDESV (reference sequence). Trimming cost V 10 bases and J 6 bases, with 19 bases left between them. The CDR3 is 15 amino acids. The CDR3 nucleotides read TGTGCCACCCACGGTCCGACAGCCATTAATTCACCCCTCCACTTT. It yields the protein CATHGPTAINSPLHF.

As DNA, the CDR3 is TGTGCCAGCAGTTGGGTGTCTAGCAATGAGCAGTTCTTC. Its translation: CASSWVSSNEQFF. The chain uses TRBV27 and TRBJ2-1; no firm D call. The germline V gene has CDR1 MNHEY and CDR2 SMNVEV (reference sequence). V was pared by 4 bases and J by 6 bases, with 10 bases between. The CDR3 totals 13 residues.

CDR3 protein: CASSLGVRGDTQYF. The CDR3 coding sequence is TGCGCCAGCAGCTTGGGGGTAAGGGGAGATACGCAGTATTTT. The chain uses TRBV5-1 and TRBJ2-3, with D tentatively TRBD1 (5 bases). Trimming stripped 0 bases from V and 5 bases from J, with 10 bases between. From germline, CDR1 is SGHRS and CDR2 YFSETQ. The length of the CDR3 is 14 residues.

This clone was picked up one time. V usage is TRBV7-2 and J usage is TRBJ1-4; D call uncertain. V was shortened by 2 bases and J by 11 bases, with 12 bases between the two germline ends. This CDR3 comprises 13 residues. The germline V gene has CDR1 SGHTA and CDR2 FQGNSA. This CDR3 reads CASSLTAYDKLFF. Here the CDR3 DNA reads TGTGCCAGCAGCTTAACAGCTTACGATAAACTGTTTTTT.

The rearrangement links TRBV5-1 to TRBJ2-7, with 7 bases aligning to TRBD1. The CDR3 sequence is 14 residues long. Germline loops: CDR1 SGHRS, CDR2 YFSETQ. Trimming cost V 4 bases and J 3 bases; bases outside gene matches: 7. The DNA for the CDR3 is TGCGCCAGCAGCCAGACAGGGAGTCACTACGAGCAGTACTTC. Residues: CASSQTGSHYEQYF.

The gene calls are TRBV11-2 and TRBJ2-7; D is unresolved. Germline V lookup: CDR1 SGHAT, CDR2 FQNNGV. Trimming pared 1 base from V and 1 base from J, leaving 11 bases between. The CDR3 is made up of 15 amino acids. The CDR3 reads CASSLGQKSSYEQYF. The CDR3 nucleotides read TGTGCCAGCAGCTTAGGGCAGAAGTCTTCCTACGAGCAGTACTTC. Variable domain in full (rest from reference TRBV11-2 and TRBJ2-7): EAGVAQSPRYKIIEKRQSVAFWCNPISGHATLYWYQQILGQGPKLLIQFQNNGVVDDSQLPKDRFSAERLKGVDSTLKIQPAKLEDSAVYLCASSLGQKSSYEQYFGPGTRLTVT.

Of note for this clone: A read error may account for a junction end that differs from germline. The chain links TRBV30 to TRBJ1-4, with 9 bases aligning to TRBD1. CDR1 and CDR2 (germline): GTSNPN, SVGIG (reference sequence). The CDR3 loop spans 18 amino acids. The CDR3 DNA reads TGTGCCTGGAGTTCATCACAGGGGGCCCAAGTGGGGAATGGAAAACTGTTTTTT. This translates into CAWSSSQGAQVGNGKLFF.

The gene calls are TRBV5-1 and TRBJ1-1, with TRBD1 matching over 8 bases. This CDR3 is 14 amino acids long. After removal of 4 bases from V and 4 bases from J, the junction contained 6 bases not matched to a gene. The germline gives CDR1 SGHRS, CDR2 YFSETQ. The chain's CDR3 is CASSLDRAGTEAFF. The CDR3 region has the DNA TGCGCCAGCAGCCTGGACAGGGCCGGCACTGAAGCTTTCTTT. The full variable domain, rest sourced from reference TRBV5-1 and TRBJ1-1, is KAGVTQTPRYLIKTRGQQVTLSCSPISGHRSVSWYQQTPGQGLQFLFEYFSETQRNKGNFPGRFSGRQFSNSRSEMNVSTLELGDSALYLCASSLDRAGTEAFFGQGTRLTVV.

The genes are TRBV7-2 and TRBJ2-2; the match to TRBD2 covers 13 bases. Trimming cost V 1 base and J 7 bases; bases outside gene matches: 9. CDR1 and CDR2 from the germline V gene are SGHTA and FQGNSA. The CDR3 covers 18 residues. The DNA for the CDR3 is TGTGCCAGCAGCTTAGGGACTAGCGGGAGAAGGATCGGCGGGGAGCTGTTTTTT. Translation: CASSLGTSGRRIGGELFF. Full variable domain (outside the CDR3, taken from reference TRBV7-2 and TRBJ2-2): GAGVSQSPSNKVTEKGKDVELRCDPISGHTALYWYRQSLGQGLEFLIYFQGNSAPDKSGLPSDRFSAERTGGSVSTLTIQRTQQEDSAVYLCASSLGTSGRRIGGELFFGEGSRLTVL.

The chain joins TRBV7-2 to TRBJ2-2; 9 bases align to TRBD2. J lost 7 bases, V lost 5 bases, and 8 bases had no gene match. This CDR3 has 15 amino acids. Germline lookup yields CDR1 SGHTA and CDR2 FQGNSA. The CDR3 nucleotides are TGTGCCAGCAGCCCGCGGGGGGGCCTCAGCGGGGAGCTGTTTTTT. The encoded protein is CASSPRGGLSGELFF.

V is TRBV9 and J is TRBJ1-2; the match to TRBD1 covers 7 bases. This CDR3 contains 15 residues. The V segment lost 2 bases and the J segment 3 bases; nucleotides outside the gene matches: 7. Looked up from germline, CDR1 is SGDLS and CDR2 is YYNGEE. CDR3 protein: CASSVSPTGDYGYTF. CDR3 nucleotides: TGTGCCAGCAGCGTCAGCCCCACAGGGGACTATGGCTACACCTTC.

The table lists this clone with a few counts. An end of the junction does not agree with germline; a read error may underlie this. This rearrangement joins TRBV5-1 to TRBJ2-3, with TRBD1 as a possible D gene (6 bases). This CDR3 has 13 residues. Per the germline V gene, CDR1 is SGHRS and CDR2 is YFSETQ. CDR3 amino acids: CVSAYRDTDTQYF. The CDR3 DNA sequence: TGCGTCAGCGCCTACAGGGACACAGATACGCAGTATTTT. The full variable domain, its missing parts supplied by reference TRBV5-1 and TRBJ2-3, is KAGVTQTPRYLIKTRGQQVTLSCSPISGHRSVSWYQQTPGQGLQFLFEYFSETQRNKGNFPGRFSGRQFSNSRSEMNVSTLELGDSALYLCVSAYRDTDTQYFGPGTRLTVL.

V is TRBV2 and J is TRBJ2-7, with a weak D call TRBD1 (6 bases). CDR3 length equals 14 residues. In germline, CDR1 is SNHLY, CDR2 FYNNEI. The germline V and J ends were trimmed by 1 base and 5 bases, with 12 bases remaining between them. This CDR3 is CASSEEQGRHEQYF. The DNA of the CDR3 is TGTGCCAGCAGTGAAGAACAGGGTAGACACGAGCAGTACTTC.

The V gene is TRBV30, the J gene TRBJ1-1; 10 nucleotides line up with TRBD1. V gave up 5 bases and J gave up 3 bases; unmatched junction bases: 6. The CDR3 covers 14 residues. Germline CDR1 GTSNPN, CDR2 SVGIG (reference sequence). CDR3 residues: CAWESGQGYTEAFF. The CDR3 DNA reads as TGTGCCTGGGAGTCGGGACAGGGGTACACTGAAGCTTTCTTT.

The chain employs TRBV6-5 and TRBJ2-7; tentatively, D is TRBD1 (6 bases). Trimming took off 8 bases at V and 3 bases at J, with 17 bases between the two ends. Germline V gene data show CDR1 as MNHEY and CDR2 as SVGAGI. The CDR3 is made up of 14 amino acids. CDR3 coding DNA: TGTGCCAGCCGAACCCTCGACAGGTACTACGAGCAGTACTTC. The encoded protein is CASRTLDRYYEQYF.

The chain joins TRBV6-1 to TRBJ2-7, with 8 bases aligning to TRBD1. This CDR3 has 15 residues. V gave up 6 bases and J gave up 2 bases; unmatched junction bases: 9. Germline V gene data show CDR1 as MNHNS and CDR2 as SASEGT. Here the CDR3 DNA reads TGTGCCAGCAGCGCCGGGACAGGCTTAACCTACGAGCAGTACTTC. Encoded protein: CASSAGTGLTYEQYF.

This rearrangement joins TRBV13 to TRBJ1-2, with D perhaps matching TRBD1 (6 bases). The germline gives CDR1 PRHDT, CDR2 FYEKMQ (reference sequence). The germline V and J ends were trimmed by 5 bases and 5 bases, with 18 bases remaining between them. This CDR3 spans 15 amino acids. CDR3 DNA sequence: TGTGCCAGCAGCAGTCGGACAGCCCTTTGGTATGGCTACACCTTC. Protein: CASSSRTALWYGYTF.

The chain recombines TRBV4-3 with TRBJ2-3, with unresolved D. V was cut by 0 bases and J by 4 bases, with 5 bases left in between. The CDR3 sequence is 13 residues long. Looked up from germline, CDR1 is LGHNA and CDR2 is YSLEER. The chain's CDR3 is CASSQERPDTQYF. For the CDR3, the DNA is TGCGCCAGCAGCCAAGAGAGGCCAGATACGCAGTATTTT.

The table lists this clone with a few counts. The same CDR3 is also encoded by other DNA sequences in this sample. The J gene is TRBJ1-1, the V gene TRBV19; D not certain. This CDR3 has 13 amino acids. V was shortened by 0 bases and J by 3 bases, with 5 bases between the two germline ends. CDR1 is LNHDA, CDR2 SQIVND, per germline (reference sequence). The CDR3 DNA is TGTGCCAGTAGTATAGAGCGGGACACTGAAGCTTTCTTT. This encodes CASSIERDTEAFF.

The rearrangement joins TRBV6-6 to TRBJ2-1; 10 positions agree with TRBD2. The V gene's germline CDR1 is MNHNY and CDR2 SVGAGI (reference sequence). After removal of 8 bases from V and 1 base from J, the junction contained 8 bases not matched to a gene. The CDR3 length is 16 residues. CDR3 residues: CASGRLAGVSYNEQFF. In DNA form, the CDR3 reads TGTGCCAGCGGAAGGCTAGCGGGAGTATCCTACAATGAGCAGTTCTTC.

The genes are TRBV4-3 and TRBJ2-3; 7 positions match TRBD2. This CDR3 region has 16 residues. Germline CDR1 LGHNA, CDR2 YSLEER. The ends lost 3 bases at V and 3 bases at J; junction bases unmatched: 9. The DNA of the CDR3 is TGCGCCAGCAGCCAGGCGGGGAAAGCGGGAACAGATACGCAGTATTTT. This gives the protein CASSQAGKAGTDTQYF.

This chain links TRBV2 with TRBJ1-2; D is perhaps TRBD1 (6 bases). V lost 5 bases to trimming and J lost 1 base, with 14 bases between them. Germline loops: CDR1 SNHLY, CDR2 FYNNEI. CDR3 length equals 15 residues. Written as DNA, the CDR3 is TGTGCCAGCAGTTACGGACAGAATGATAACTATGGCTACACCTTC. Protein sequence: CASSYGQNDNYGYTF. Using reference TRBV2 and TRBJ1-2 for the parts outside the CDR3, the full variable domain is EPEVTQTPSHQVTQMGQEVILRCVPISNHLYFYWYRQILGQKVEFLVSFYNNEISEKSEIFDDQFSVERPDGSNFTLKIRSTKLEDSAMYFCASSYGQNDNYGYTFGSGTRLTVV.

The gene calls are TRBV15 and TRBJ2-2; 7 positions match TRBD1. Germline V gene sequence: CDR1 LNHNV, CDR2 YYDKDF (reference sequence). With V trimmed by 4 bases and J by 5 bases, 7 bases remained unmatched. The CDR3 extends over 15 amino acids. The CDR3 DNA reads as TGTGCCACCAGCAATGGACAGGCAGTTACCGGGGAGCTGTTTTTT. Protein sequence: CATSNGQAVTGELFF.

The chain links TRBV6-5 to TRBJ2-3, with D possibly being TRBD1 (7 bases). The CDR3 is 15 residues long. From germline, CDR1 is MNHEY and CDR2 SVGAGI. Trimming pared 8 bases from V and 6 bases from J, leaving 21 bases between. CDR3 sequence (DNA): TGTGCCAGCGGTAACGGAGGGGGCATCGGGGATACGCAGTATTTT. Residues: CASGNGGGIGDTQYF.

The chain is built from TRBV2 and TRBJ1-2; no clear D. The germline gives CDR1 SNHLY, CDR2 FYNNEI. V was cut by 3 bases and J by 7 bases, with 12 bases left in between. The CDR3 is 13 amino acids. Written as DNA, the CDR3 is TGTGCCAGCAGTGATCAGGTCTTGGGTGGCTACACCTTC. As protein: CASSDQVLGGYTF.

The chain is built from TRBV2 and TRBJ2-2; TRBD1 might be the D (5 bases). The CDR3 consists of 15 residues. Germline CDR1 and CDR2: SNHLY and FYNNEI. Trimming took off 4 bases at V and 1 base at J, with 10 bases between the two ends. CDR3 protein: CASSGQGRNTGELFF. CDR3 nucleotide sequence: TGTGCCAGCAGTGGCCAGGGCCGGAACACCGGGGAGCTGTTTTTT.

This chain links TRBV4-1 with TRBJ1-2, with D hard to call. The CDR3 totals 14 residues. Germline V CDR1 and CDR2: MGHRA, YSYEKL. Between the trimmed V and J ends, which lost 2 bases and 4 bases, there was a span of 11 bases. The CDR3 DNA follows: TGCGCCAGCAGCCAACTAACGGAGGTCTATGGCTACACCTTC. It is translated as CASSQLTEVYGYTF.